Each of the 31 T cell receptor beta chains below was sequenced from the same sample in a study of shared clonotypes between healthy human individuals. The method was immunoSEQ multiplex PCR; TCRdb's version includes in-frame clones alone and lacks a portion of them. The sample records approximately 650,000 clones, roughly 95% being singletons. Naive CD8 cells comprised CD45RO-negative, CCR7-positively selected cells, excluding terminally differentiated effector memory CD45RA+ cells. Sequenced: naive CD8+ T cells sorted from blood. The receptors shown here come from a young woman in good health.

This chain links TRBV5-1 with TRBJ2-7, with 9 bases aligning to TRBD1. The V gene end was trimmed by 4 bases and the J gene end by 4 bases; junction bases not matched to a gene: 12. The CDR3 sequence is 16 residues long. CDR1 is SGHRS, CDR2 YFSETQ, per germline. The CDR3 bases are TGCGCCAGCAGCGAGCCCCCGGGACAGGGTGGGTACGAGCAGTACTTC. Translating it yields CASSEPPGQGGYEQYF.

V gene TRBV4-2 combines with J gene TRBJ2-1; 7 bases fit TRBD2. This CDR3 contains 18 residues. Trimming took 4 bases from V and 0 from J; bases not matched to a gene: 12. CDR1 and CDR2 (germline): LGHNA, YNFKEQ. The CDR3 sequence is CASSPHPGRMGSYNEQFF. In nucleotides, the CDR3 is TGTGCCAGCAGCCCGCACCCCGGGAGGATGGGCTCCTACAATGAGCAGTTCTTC.

This clone is a singleton in its sample. Other DNA sequences in the sample encode the same CDR3. The V gene is TRBV5-6, the J gene TRBJ1-1; maybe TRBD1 (5 bases). CDR3 size: 12 residues. V gave up 2 bases and J gave up 6 bases, with 8 bases separating them. Germline V gene lookup returns CDR1 SGHDT and CDR2 YYEEEE. The CDR3 loop reads CASSFGGAEAFF. DNA of the CDR3: TGTGCCAGCAGCTTTGGGGGTGCTGAAGCTTTCTTT.

V and J are TRBV6-5 and TRBJ2-1, with TRBD2 matching over 9 bases. The CDR3 loop spans 16 amino acids. The V and J ends lost 4 bases and 5 bases, in that order; junction bases with no gene match: 9. The germline V gene has CDR1 MNHEY and CDR2 SVGAGI. The CDR3 here is CASSSPQSSGNNEQFF. CDR3 nucleotides: TGTGCCAGCAGTTCCCCCCAATCTAGCGGGAACAATGAGCAGTTCTTC.

The gene calls are TRBV11-2 and TRBJ2-7; D gene unclear. V lost 3 bases to trimming and J lost 9 bases, with 9 bases between them. The CDR3 length is 11 residues. Germline V CDR1 and CDR2: SGHAT, FQNNGV. The CDR3 protein is CASSLGNWQYF. Here the CDR3 DNA reads TGTGCCAGCAGCTTGGGTAATTGGCAGTACTTC.

The chain carries TRBV4-2 and TRBJ1-1; 11 nucleotides align to TRBD1. There are 18 residues in the CDR3. Germline V gives CDR1 LGHNA, CDR2 YNFKEQ. Trimming removed 3 bases from V and 0 bases from J; junction bases left unmatched: 9. This CDR3 reads CASSHEPGQGDLNTEAFF. Here the CDR3 DNA reads TGTGCCAGCAGCCATGAACCGGGACAGGGGGATTTGAACACTGAAGCTTTCTTT.

V and J are TRBV14 and TRBJ2-1, with 8 bases that match TRBD1. Trimming took 7 bases from V and 4 from J; bases not matched to a gene: 6. This CDR3 is built from 14 residues. Germline assignment: CDR1 SGHDN and CDR2 FVKESK. CDR3 sequence reads: CASKGTGRYNEQFF. CDR3 nucleotide sequence: TGTGCCAGCAAAGGGACAGGTCGGTACAATGAGCAGTTCTTC.

J is TRBJ1-5 and V is TRBV13; tentatively, D is TRBD1 (6 bases). CDR3 length: 17 amino acids. V was shortened by 5 bases and J by 2 bases, with 19 bases between the two germline ends. Germline V gene data show CDR1 as PRHDT and CDR2 as FYEKMQ (reference sequence). For the CDR3, the DNA is TGTGCCAGCAGCCTCTCAACAGGGACGGTTGGCAATCAGCCCCAGCATTTT. Translating it yields CASSLSTGTVGNQPQHF.

This chain connects TRBV5-1 to TRBJ2-3, with 10 bases fitting TRBD2. The CDR3 consists of 16 residues. V gave up 4 bases and J gave up 3 bases; unmatched junction bases: 8. Germline-derived CDR1 and CDR2 are SGHRS and YFSETQ. DNA for the CDR3: TGCGCCAGCAGCCCCTGGAGCGGGAGGGGTACAGATACGCAGTATTTT. It is translated as CASSPWSGRGTDTQYF. The whole variable domain, filled in from reference TRBV5-1 and TRBJ2-3, reads KAGVTQTPRYLIKTRGQQVTLSCSPISGHRSVSWYQQTPGQGLQFLFEYFSETQRNKGNFPGRFSGRQFSNSRSEMNVSTLELGDSALYLCASSPWSGRGTDTQYFGPGTRLTVL.

V is TRBV5-4 and J is TRBJ2-7; 9 bases are a match to TRBD1. V trimming: 5 bases; J trimming: 6 bases; junction bases outside the gene matches: 6. CDR1 and CDR2 (germline): SGHNT, YYREEE (reference sequence). This CDR3 comprises 13 residues. The CDR3 DNA reads TGTGCCAGCAGGTACTGGACAGGGGTCGAGCAGTACTTC. It is translated as CASRYWTGVEQYF.

This clone appeared once. CDR3 region: CASSQDPPGLAGSGEQYF. The CDR3, as DNA: TGCGCCAGCAGCCAAGATCCGCCGGGACTAGCGGGGTCTGGAGAGCAGTACTTC. The gene calls are TRBV4-1 and TRBJ2-7, with TRBD2 matching 13 bases. Unmatched junction bases numbered 12, after V lost 0 bases and J lost 7 bases. Germline V lookup: CDR1 MGHRA, CDR2 YSYEKL. The CDR3 runs to 18 residues.

This sequence joins TRBV27 and TRBJ2-7; 7 positions agree with TRBD2. CDR1 is MNHEY and CDR2 is SMNVEV in the germline V gene (reference sequence). Trimming removed 7 bases from V and 3 bases from J; junction bases left unmatched: 6. CDR3 length equals 13 residues. DNA for the CDR3: TGTGCCAGCATCGGGACTAACCGCTACGAGCAGTACTTC. It specifies CASIGTNRYEQYF.

V and J are TRBV2 and TRBJ2-2, with TRBD1 matching over 10 bases. CDR1 and CDR2 from the germline V gene are SNHLY and FYNNEI. This CDR3 comprises 15 residues. Germline trimming cut 11 bases from V and 4 bases from J; bases unmatched to any gene: 10. DNA of the CDR3: TGTGCCGTCGAAATGGGGGACAGGGGCACCGGGGAGCTGTTTTTT. Its translation is CAVEMGDRGTGELFF. Variable domain in full (rest from reference TRBV2 and TRBJ2-2): EPEVTQTPSHQVTQMGQEVILRCVPISNHLYFYWYRQILGQKVEFLVSFYNNEISEKSEIFDDQFSVERPDGSNFTLKIRSTKLEDSAMYFCAVEMGDRGTGELFFGEGSRLTVL.

The rearrangement uses TRBV27 and TRBJ2-7; 7 nucleotides align to TRBD1. The V gene end was trimmed by 3 bases and the J gene end by 2 bases; junction bases not matched to a gene: 7. In germline, CDR1 is MNHEY, CDR2 SMNVEV (reference sequence). There are 15 residues in the CDR3. CDR3 sequence: CASSFSGTVTYEQYF. CDR3 DNA sequence: TGTGCCAGCAGTTTTTCCGGGACAGTCACCTACGAGCAGTACTTC.

V gene TRBV15 combines with J gene TRBJ2-7, with 8 bases identical to TRBD2. The CDR3 runs 13 residues. Germline trimming cut 8 bases from V and 0 bases from J; bases unmatched to any gene: 3. Germline CDR1 and CDR2: LNHNV and YYDKDF (reference sequence). The CDR3, as DNA: TGTGCCACCGCGGGAGGCCGCTCCTACGAGCAGTACTTC. Translating it yields CATAGGRSYEQYF.

The chain carries TRBV27 and TRBJ2-7; D unresolved. Between the trimmed V and J ends, which lost 5 bases and 3 bases, there was a span of 11 bases. CDR3 length equals 13 residues. Germline V gene data show CDR1 as MNHEY and CDR2 as SMNVEV (reference sequence). The CDR3 DNA is TGTGCCAGCAGTCCTACCGAGGACTACGAGCAGTACTTC. This encodes CASSPTEDYEQYF.

The chain carries TRBV29-1 and TRBJ1-1; 8 bases are shared with TRBD1. V gave up 0 bases and J gave up 10 bases; unmatched junction bases: 7. Germline CDR1 SQVTM, CDR2 ANQGSEA. The CDR3 sequence is 13 residues long. Here the CDR3 reads CSVEEGGTGGAFF. The CDR3 region has the DNA TGCAGCGTTGAAGAAGGGGGGACAGGTGGAGCTTTCTTT.

J is TRBJ2-7 and V is TRBV28, with D perhaps being TRBD1 or TRBD2 (6 bases each). This CDR3 is built from 16 residues. Germline V gene data show CDR1 as MDHEN and CDR2 as SYDVKM. V was pared by 3 bases and J by 0 bases, with 15 bases between. The DNA for the CDR3 is TGTGCCAGCAGTTTGAGGGGGGCCCTTAGCTCCTACGAGCAGTACTTC. Its protein product is CASSLRGALSSYEQYF.

The gene calls are TRBV4-1 and TRBJ2-5, with 8 nucleotides matching TRBD1. Matching the DNA end better, TRBJ2-7 makes the J call doubtful. This CDR3 region has 14 residues. Per the germline V gene, CDR1 is MGHRA and CDR2 is YSYEKL. DNA for the CDR3: TGCGCCAGCAGCCATAGGACAGGGATCCACGAGCAGTACTTC. Protein product: CASSHRTGIHEQYF.

The rearrangement joins TRBV5-6 to TRBJ2-1; D possibly matches TRBD1 or TRBD2 (5 bases each). The CDR3 has 16 residues. The V gene's germline CDR1 is SGHDT and CDR2 YYEEEE. V lost 4 bases and J 2 bases, leaving 16 bases between the germline ends. CDR3 region: CASSPKWDPAYNEQFF. As DNA, the CDR3 is TGTGCCAGCAGCCCGAAGTGGGACCCCGCCTACAATGAGCAGTTCTTC.

For this clone: Other nucleotide sequences from this sample produce the same CDR3. V and J are TRBV27 and TRBJ2-1; 7 bases are shared with TRBD2. This CDR3 is 14 amino acids long. Germline V CDR1 and CDR2: MNHEY, SMNVEV (reference sequence). Trimming at V came to 5 bases and at J to 0 bases, leaving 1 base not matched to a gene. The CDR3 DNA sequence: TGTGCCAGCAGTATAGCGGGCTCCTACAATGAGCAGTTCTTC. Protein product: CASSIAGSYNEQFF.

The chain uses TRBV4-1 and TRBJ2-7; D uncertain. The length of the CDR3 is 13 residues. V lost 3 bases and J lost 3, with 9 bases in between. CDR1 is MGHRA and CDR2 is YSYEKL in the germline V gene. The CDR3 loop is CASSQSRIYEQYF. The CDR3 nucleotides are TGCGCCAGCAGCCAGTCTCGGATCTACGAGCAGTACTTC.

This clone was picked up one time. This chain links TRBV27 with TRBJ2-1; 11 nucleotides match TRBD2. The CDR3 loop spans 15 amino acids. With 3 bases clipped from V and 8 bases from J, the junction kept 6 bases outside the gene matches. Per germline, CDR1 MNHEY and CDR2 SMNVEV (reference sequence). Here the CDR3 reads CASSLRLAGGDEQFF. The CDR3 nucleotides are TGTGCCAGCAGTTTGAGGCTAGCGGGAGGAGATGAGCAGTTCTTC.

V gene TRBV13 combines with J gene TRBJ1-3, with D tentatively TRBD1 (5 bases). The V end was cut by 2 bases, the J end by 4 bases, with 9 bases between. This CDR3 has 14 residues. CDR1 PRHDT and CDR2 FYEKMQ come from the germline V gene (reference sequence). CDR3 bases: TGTGCCAGCAGCTTATCAGGGAACGGAAACACCATATATTTT. It translates to CASSLSGNGNTIYF.

V usage is TRBV9 and J usage is TRBJ2-3; 9 bases fit TRBD2. The V gene's germline CDR1 is SGDLS and CDR2 YYNGEE. V gave up 3 bases and J gave up 2 bases; unmatched junction bases: 10. The CDR3 has 17 amino acids. As DNA, the CDR3 is TGTGCCAGCAGCGAGCCCTTAGCGGGAGTAACCACAGATACGCAGTATTTT. Translating it yields CASSEPLAGVTTDTQYF.

This chain joins TRBV6-5 and TRBJ2-7; TRBD2 agrees at 7 bases. In germline, CDR1 is MNHEY, CDR2 SVGAGI. The CDR3 is made up of 14 amino acids. V trimming: 2 bases; J trimming: 2 bases; junction bases outside the gene matches: 3. DNA of the CDR3: TGTGCCAGCAGTTACCTGGGAGGGACCTACGAGCAGTACTTC. The encoded protein is CASSYLGGTYEQYF.

This clone was seen a handful of times. The sample has other DNA sequences that encode this CDR3 too. The V call is TRBV5-4, the J call TRBJ2-5, with D uncertain. Germline CDR1 SGHNT, CDR2 YYREEE (reference sequence). V lost 0 bases and J 2 bases, leaving 5 bases between the germline ends. The CDR3 contains 13 residues. Here the CDR3 DNA reads TGTGCCAGCAGCTTGGCAGCTCAAGAGACCCAGTACTTC. Translated: CASSLAAQETQYF.

V and J are TRBV20-1 and TRBJ2-1; D is perhaps TRBD2 (5 bases). Deletions cut 8 bases from V and 5 bases from J, with 10 bases between. The CDR3 runs to 11 residues. Germline V gene data show CDR1 as DFQATT and CDR2 as SNEGSKA (reference sequence). This chain's CDR3 is CSTWGDNEQFF. The DNA for the CDR3 is TGCAGTACCTGGGGAGACAATGAGCAGTTCTTC.

V gene TRBV19 combines with J gene TRBJ2-7; the match to TRBD2 covers 8 bases. The V gene end was trimmed by 5 bases and the J gene end by 2 bases; junction bases not matched to a gene: 5. Germline V gene data show CDR1 as LNHDA and CDR2 as SQIVND (reference sequence). CDR3 size: 14 residues. DNA for the CDR3: TGTGCCAGTAGTCCCATAGCGGGGACCTACGAGCAGTACTTC. Its translation: CASSPIAGTYEQYF.

This chain links TRBV9 with TRBJ1-3; 7 positions match TRBD1. The germline gives CDR1 SGDLS, CDR2 YYNGEE. Unmatched junction bases numbered 21, after V lost 2 bases and J lost 10 bases. CDR3 size: 18 residues. CDR3 loop: CASSVGDRELSSLGTIYF. CDR3 nucleotide sequence: TGTGCCAGCAGCGTCGGAGACAGGGAGTTGTCATCGTTGGGGACCATATATTTT.

The chain links TRBV19 to TRBJ2-1; maybe TRBD1 (5 bases). V was trimmed by 3 bases and J by 1 base, leaving 13 bases between them. CDR1 is LNHDA, CDR2 SQIVND, per germline (reference sequence). CDR3 length: 16 amino acids. This CDR3 reads CASSMLPSGSYNEQFF. The CDR3 DNA is TGTGCCAGTAGTATGCTACCGTCAGGGTCCTACAATGAGCAGTTCTTC.